The present TCR beta chain was sequenced within a study of blood T cell repertoires in COVID-19. The assay was immunoSEQ multiplex PCR, and TCRdb's table has in-frame clones only and misses some. Altogether about 150,000 clones are present, roughly 84% being singletons, with the ten largest covering 5.5% to 7%. Trimming took 2 bases from V and 2 from J, leaving 13 bases between them. The CDR3 extends over 16 amino acids. Per the germline V gene, CDR1 is MNHNS and CDR2 is SASEGT. This sequence originates from a man in his fifties with active or convalescent COVID-19. The sample comprised peripheral blood. The chain has TRBV6-1 and TRBJ1-5; D is undetermined. Here the CDR3 DNA reads TGTGCCAGCAGTGAATGGGTGGGAGAAGGCAATCAGCCCCAGCATTTT. Its protein product is CASSEWVGEGNQPQHF.